Each of the 23 T cell receptor beta chains below was sequenced from the same sample in a study of blood T cell repertoires in COVID-19. Assay used: immunoSEQ multiplex PCR; TCRdb lists only in-frame clones, some missing. The repertoire includes about 99,000 clones, about four fifths of them detected once, and under 2% sits in the top ten. The sample was peripheral blood. Source of these receptors: a man between 70 and 80 years old with active or convalescent COVID-19.

The chain is built from TRBV4-2 and TRBJ1-2; perhaps TRBD1 as D (5 bases). The germline CDR1 and CDR2 sequences are LGHNA and YNFKEQ. The CDR3 is 15 residues long. Trimming shortened V by 0 bases and J by 3 bases, and 11 bases separated the two germline ends. This CDR3 is CASSQETGPYYGYTF. The CDR3 bases are TGTGCCAGCAGCCAAGAAACAGGCCCTTACTATGGCTACACCTTC.

V gene TRBV2 combines with J gene TRBJ1-6; D is unresolved. Germline lookup yields CDR1 SNHLY and CDR2 FYNNEI. The V and J ends lost 8 bases and 6 bases respectively, with 11 bases between them. CDR3 size: 13 residues. This CDR3 reads CASSAAPNSPLHF. DNA of the CDR3: TGTGCCAGCTCGGCGGCTCCTAATTCACCCCTCCACTTT.

V is TRBV5-1 and J is TRBJ1-5; perhaps TRBD1 as D (5 bases). Germline V gives CDR1 SGHRS, CDR2 YFSETQ. There are 13 residues in the CDR3. V dropped 4 bases and J dropped 6 bases, with 11 bases sitting between them. The CDR3 bases are TGCGCCAGCAGCGGAGGGGAAGGTCAGCCCCAGCATTTT. This encodes CASSGGEGQPQHF.

CDR3 DNA: TGTGCCAGCTCTCAGGACAGGGTCGGCTCTGGAAACACCATATATTTT. Its protein product is CASSQDRVGSGNTIYF. The J gene is TRBJ1-3, the V gene TRBV18; 8 bases align to TRBD1. The CDR3 is made up of 16 amino acids. The V and J ends lost 6 bases and 0 bases, in that order; junction bases with no gene match: 7. Germline assignment: CDR1 KGHSH and CDR2 LQKENI.

Only a few counts were recorded for this clone. The chain combines TRBV18 with TRBJ1-2; no firm D call. There are 16 residues in the CDR3. Trimming took 6 bases from V and 2 from J, leaving 19 bases between them. Germline loops: CDR1 KGHSH, CDR2 LQKENI. CDR3 in amino acids: CASSLEGTVPNYGYTF. The CDR3 region has the DNA TGTGCCAGCTCCCTGGAGGGAACAGTACCAAACTATGGCTACACCTTC.

This clone was observed a few times. The chain links TRBV28 to TRBJ1-1; D is possibly TRBD1 (6 bases). Germline loops: CDR1 MDHEN, CDR2 SYDVKM. This CDR3 spans 14 amino acids. Trimming took off 2 bases at V and 5 bases at J, with 12 bases between the two ends. The CDR3 bases are TGTGCCAGCAGTTTAACGGGGGGCGGGACTGAAGCTTTCTTT. This sequence encodes CASSLTGGGTEAFF.

This chain connects TRBV5-1 to TRBJ2-3; TRBD2 aligns across 9 bases. The CDR3 runs to 15 residues. With V trimmed by 1 base and J by 4 bases, 4 bases remained unmatched. Germline assignment: CDR1 SGHRS and CDR2 YFSETQ. For the CDR3, the DNA is TGCGCCAGCAGCTTGAGCGGGGGGAGCGCAGATACGCAGTATTTT. Amino acids: CASSLSGGSADTQYF.

This clone has more than one count but fewer than ten. A read error may produce the germline difference seen at one junction end. The chain joins TRBV5-1 to TRBJ2-5, with 15 bases aligning to TRBD2. This CDR3 spans 16 amino acids. Germline lookup yields CDR1 SGHRS and CDR2 YFSETQ. The DNA for the CDR3 is TGCGCCAGCACCTTGGGGACTAGCGGGGGGCCAGAGACCCAGTACTTC. This translates into CASTLGTSGGPETQYF.

J is TRBJ1-1 and V is TRBV29-1; 11 nucleotides match TRBD1. This CDR3 contains 14 residues. After removal of 4 bases from V and 6 bases from J, the junction contained 7 bases not matched to a gene. In germline, CDR1 is SQVTM, CDR2 ANQGSEA. CDR3 DNA: TGCAGCGTTGTTCCGGGACAGGGGGTCTCTGAAGCTTTCTTT. Protein sequence: CSVVPGQGVSEAFF.

This clone was seen a handful of times. This chain joins TRBV7-9 and TRBJ2-7; D is unresolved. Trimming removed 2 bases at V and 2 bases at J, with 10 bases between. CDR3 length: 14 residues. Germline V gene lookup returns CDR1 SEHNR and CDR2 FQNEAQ (reference sequence). CDR3 nucleotides: TGTGCCAGCAGCTTAACGAACAGAGCCTACGAGCAGTACTTC. Amino acid sequence: CASSLTNRAYEQYF.

The chain has TRBV5-1 and TRBJ1-6; tentative D call: TRBD1 (6 bases). The CDR3 consists of 15 residues. Trimming pared 0 bases from V and 10 bases from J, leaving 14 bases between. Germline V lookup: CDR1 SGHRS, CDR2 YFSETQ. As DNA, the CDR3 is TGCGCCAGCAGCTTGGGCGCAGGGGTGGAATCACCCCTCCACTTT. Translating it yields CASSLGAGVESPLHF.

The J gene is TRBJ1-2, the V gene TRBV9; 8 nucleotides line up with TRBD1. This CDR3 is 14 amino acids long. V gave up 3 bases and J gave up 6 bases; unmatched junction bases: 7. The germline V gene has CDR1 SGDLS and CDR2 YYNGEE. The DNA for the CDR3 is TGTGCCAGCAGCGGCGGGGGCAGGGGGCATGGCTACACCTTC. Its protein is CASSGGGRGHGYTF.

V usage is TRBV2 and J usage is TRBJ1-2; TRBD1 is a possible D gene (5 bases). This CDR3 has 14 amino acids. The germline V gene encodes CDR1 SNHLY and CDR2 FYNNEI. V was trimmed by 11 bases and J by 4 bases, leaving 20 bases between them. Here the CDR3 DNA reads TGTGCCTGCTGGGCAGGGCGTTTGGTCTATGGCTACACCTTC. Translation: CACWAGRLVYGYTF.

The chain joins TRBV7-2 to TRBJ2-7; 7 bases map to TRBD2. V shed 1 base, J shed 6 bases, and the junction held 6 bases outside the gene matches. Germline V gene data show CDR1 as SGHTA and CDR2 as FQGNSA. The CDR3 length is 14 residues. The CDR3 DNA sequence: TGTGCCAGCAGCTTAGGCCAGACGGGAGGCGAGCAGTACTTC. This gives the protein CASSLGQTGGEQYF.

The genes are TRBV10-1 and TRBJ2-7, with 9 nucleotides matching TRBD1. V lost 10 bases and J lost 4; bases outside the gene matches: 8. This CDR3 region has 13 residues. CDR1 and CDR2 (germline): WNHNN, SYGVQD (reference sequence). CDR3 nucleotides: TGCGCCAATGACCGGGACAGGGCTTACGAGCAGTACTTC. Amino acids: CANDRDRAYEQYF.

The rearrangement links TRBV10-3 to TRBJ1-2; D may be TRBD1 (5 bases). V shed 3 bases and J shed 2 bases, with 7 bases lying between them. The CDR3 length is 13 residues. Germline CDR1 and CDR2: ENHRY and SYGVKD. CDR3 in DNA: TGTGCCATCAGTGATGACAGAAACTATGGCTACACCTTC. Encoded protein: CAISDDRNYGYTF.

As regards this clone: The junction and the germline gene differ at one end; a read error may be behind it. This chain joins TRBV4-3 and TRBJ2-7; a weak D match, TRBD1 (5 bases). The germline gives CDR1 LGHNA, CDR2 YSLEER. The CDR3 is 16 amino acids. The CDR3 region is CASSQDGAAASHEQYF. The CDR3 DNA reads as TGCGCCAGCAGCCAAGATGGGGCAGCCGCCTCCCACGAGCAGTACTTC.

The chain joins TRBV4-1 to TRBJ2-3; D is unclear. The CDR3 totals 16 residues. V dropped 3 bases and J dropped 4 bases, with 17 bases sitting between them. The germline V gene encodes CDR1 MGHRA and CDR2 YSYEKL. DNA of the CDR3: TGCGCCAGCAGCCAGGGTTCTTTACTCAGCGCAGATACGCAGTATTTT. As protein: CASSQGSLLSADTQYF.

The V and J genes are TRBV19 and TRBJ2-3; 15 bases are shared with TRBD2. The CDR3 runs to 16 residues. The V gene's germline CDR1 is LNHDA and CDR2 SQIVND (reference sequence). With V trimmed by 7 bases and J by 5 bases, 7 bases remained unmatched. For the CDR3, the DNA is TGTGCCAGTACCCCGGGACTAGCGGGGGGAATAGATACGCAGTATTTT. Its protein product is CASTPGLAGGIDTQYF.

The V gene is TRBV28, the J gene TRBJ1-1; possibly TRBD1 for D (5 bases). V shed 7 bases and J shed 3 bases, with 9 bases lying between them. This CDR3 comprises 12 residues. CDR1 and CDR2 (germline): MDHEN, SYDVKM. The CDR3 protein is CASTRGYTEAFF. The CDR3 DNA is TGTGCCAGCACACGGGGGTACACTGAAGCTTTCTTT. The full variable domain, its missing parts supplied by reference TRBV28 and TRBJ1-1, is DVKVTQSSRYLVKRTGEKVFLECVQDMDHENMFWYRQDPGLGLRLIYFSYDVKMKEKGDIPEGYSVSREKKERFSLILESASTNQTSMYLCASTRGYTEAFFGQGTRLTVV.

This clone occurred once. The rearrangement links TRBV6-1 to TRBJ2-1; D may be TRBD2 (6 bases). V lost 3 bases to trimming and J lost 6 bases, with 18 bases between them. Germline-derived CDR1 and CDR2 are MNHNS and SASEGT. The CDR3 loop spans 16 amino acids. CDR3 DNA: TGTGCCAGCAGTGAGAAGACTAGTTCCAGTATCAATGAGCAGTTCTTC. It encodes CASSEKTSSSINEQFF.

The J gene is TRBJ2-3, the V gene TRBV18, with TRBD2 matching over 8 bases. The CDR3 has 14 amino acids. CDR1 is KGHSH and CDR2 is LQKENI in the germline V gene. Germline trimming cut 0 bases from V and 4 bases from J; bases unmatched to any gene: 0. The DNA for the CDR3 is TGTGCCAGCTCACCACCGCGGGGGGCAGATACGCAGTATTTT. Translating it yields CASSPPRGADTQYF.

V usage is TRBV6-5 and J usage is TRBJ1-1; perhaps TRBD1 as D (5 bases). Germline CDR1 reads MNHEY; CDR2 reads SVGAGI. Deletions cut 6 bases from V and 4 bases from J, with 18 bases between. The CDR3 contains 15 residues. The CDR3: CASSPFGTPGTEAFF. CDR3 DNA sequence: TGTGCCAGCAGCCCATTCGGGACTCCAGGCACTGAAGCTTTCTTT.